This T cell receptor (beta chain) was recovered during a study of shared clonotypes between healthy human individuals. The CDR3 consists of 16 residues. A 200 ng quantity of DNA, roughly 29,000 T cell genomes, went into the sorted-subset replicate PCRs. Assay used: immunoSEQ multiplex PCR; TCRdb lists only in-frame clones, some missing. This sample has over a million clones, with roughly 96% found just once. Donors included only healthy HIV-negative adults lacking recent acute infections or vaccinations. Subsets obtained from CD4+ cells comprised CD45RA+ naive and CD45RA-negative memory cells. This chain links TRBV21-1 with TRBJ1-4; the table's D call of TRBD1 was not tested on the DNA. TRBV21-1 is listed as a pseudogene. The sample taken for sequencing was naive CD4+ T cells sorted from blood. Stated subset: CD45RA+ positively selected. This TCR derives from a man aged 25-45 years in good health. CDR3 sequence (DNA): TGTGCCAGCAGCATACAGGCGCGCTTAACTAATGAAAAACTGTTTTTT. Protein: CASSIQARLTNEKLFF.